This TCR beta chain was profiled in a study of blood T cell repertoires in COVID-19. Turning to the study itself: Specimens from acute and convalescent COVID-19 originated in the United States, Italy and Spain. Sources were T cells, B-cell-depleted T cells, or PBMCs; the material itself was cDNA or gDNA.

Germline V lookup: CDR1 SGHTA, CDR2 FQGTGA. The V gene end was trimmed by 4 bases and the J gene end by 5 bases; junction bases not matched to a gene: 7. The CDR3 extends over 14 amino acids. The authors' processing: Scientists estimated how many nucleated cells there were by amplifying reference gene primers. Clones were read by immunoSEQ multiplex PCR, and TCRdb kept only the in-frame ones, dropping some. V, J and clone size are those of that table, while D and trimming were read from the DNA. The table records around 55,000 clones, 80% to 90% of them present only once. The clonotype was recovered from a man aged 55 to 69 with acute or convalescent COVID-19. V gene TRBV7-3 combines with J gene TRBJ2-7; TRBD2 matches 8 bases. Sequenced sample: peripheral blood. This chain's CDR3 is CASSSGGGRNEQYF. CDR3 nucleotides: TGTGCCAGCAGCTCCGGCGGGGGGCGAAACGAGCAGTACTTC. Based on the CDR3 plus reference TRBV7-3 and TRBJ2-7, the full variable domain is GAGVSQTPSNKVTEKGKYVELRCDPISGHTALYWYRQSLGQGPEFLIYFQGTGAADDSGLPNDRFFAVRPEGSVSTLKIQRTERGDSAVYLCASSSGGGRNEQYFGPGTRLTVT.